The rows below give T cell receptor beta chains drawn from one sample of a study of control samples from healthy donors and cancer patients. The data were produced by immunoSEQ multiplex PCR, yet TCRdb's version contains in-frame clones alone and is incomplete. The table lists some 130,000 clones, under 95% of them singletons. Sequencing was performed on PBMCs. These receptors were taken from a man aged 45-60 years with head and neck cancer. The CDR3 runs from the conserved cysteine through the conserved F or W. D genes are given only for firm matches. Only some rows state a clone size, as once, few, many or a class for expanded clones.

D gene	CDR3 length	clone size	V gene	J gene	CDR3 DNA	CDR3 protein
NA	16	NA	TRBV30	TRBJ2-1	TGTGCCTGGAGTGTAGGGGGGTTCTCCTCCTACAATGAGCAGTTCTTC	CAWSVGGFSSYNEQFF
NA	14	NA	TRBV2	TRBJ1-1	TGTGCCAGCAGCGTACGCCACGGGTGGGCTGAAGCTTTCTTT	CASSVRHGWAEAFF
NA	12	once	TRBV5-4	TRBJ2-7	TGTGCCAGCAGCTTGCCTTCGAACGAGCAGTACTTC	CASSLPSNEQYF
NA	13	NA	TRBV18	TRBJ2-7	TGTGCCAGCTCACCGAGGGGACCCTACGAGCAGTACTTC	CASSPRGPYEQYF
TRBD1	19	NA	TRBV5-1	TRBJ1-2	TGCGCCAGCAGCTTAGACGGTACGGGACAGGGGGCTTATAACTATGGCTACACCTTC	CASSLDGTGQGAYNYGYTF
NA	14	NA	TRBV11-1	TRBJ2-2	TGTGCCAGCAGCCCCGGAAGGGTTACCGGGGAGCTGTTTTTT	CASSPGRVTGELFF
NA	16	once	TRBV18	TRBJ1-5	TGTGCCAGCTCATTACTCCCCCTGGATAGCAATCAGCCTCAGCATTTT	CASSLLPLDSNQPQHF
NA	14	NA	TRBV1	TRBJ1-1	NA	CTSSIVGLGTEAFF
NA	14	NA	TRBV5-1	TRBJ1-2	TGCGCCAGCAGCTTAGGGACCCTACGGTATGGCTACACCTTC	CASSLGTLRYGYTF
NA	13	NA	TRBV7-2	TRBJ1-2	TGTGCCAGCAGCTTTAATTCCGGGGATAACGGGGTCTTC	CASSFNSGDNGVF
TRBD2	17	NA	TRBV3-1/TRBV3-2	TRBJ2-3	TGTGCCAGCAGCCGACTAGCGGGGGGGAGAAGCACAGATACGCAGTATTTT	CASSRLAGGRSTDTQYF
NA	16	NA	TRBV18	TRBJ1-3	TGTGCCAGCTCTTGGGGGGAGATCTCCTCTGGAAACACCATATATTTT	CASSWGEISSGNTIYF
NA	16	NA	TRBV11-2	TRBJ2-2	TGTGCCAGCACCCGACCGGGACGGGGGTTAGGGGGGGAGCTGTTTTTT	CASTRPGRGLGGELFF
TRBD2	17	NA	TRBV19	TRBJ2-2	TGTGCCAGCCGACCTTGGAGCGGGGGTCGGAACACCGGGGAGCTGTTTTTT	CASRPWSGGRNTGELFF
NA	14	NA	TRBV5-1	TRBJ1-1	TGCGCCAGCAGCTTCCTGGGACACCTCACTGAAGCTTTCTTT	CASSFLGHLTEAFF
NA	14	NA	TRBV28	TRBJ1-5	TGTGCCGCCAGGGAGGGAGGTCGCAATCAGCCCCAGCATTTT	CAAREGGRNQPQHF
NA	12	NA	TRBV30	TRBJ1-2	TGTGCCTGGAGTAAGGCACTTGATGGCTACACCTTC	CAWSKALDGYTF
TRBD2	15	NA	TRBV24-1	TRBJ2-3	TGTGCCACCAGTGGCACCGGGGGGGGCACAGATACGCAGTATTTT	CATSGTGGGTDTQYF
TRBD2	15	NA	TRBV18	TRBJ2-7	TGTGCCAGCTCACCACGGGGAGGGGTTTCCTACGAGCAGTACTTC	CASSPRGGVSYEQYF
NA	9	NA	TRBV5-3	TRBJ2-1	TGTGCCAGTCATCCTGAGCAGTTCTTC	CASHPEQFF
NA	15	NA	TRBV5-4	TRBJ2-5	TGTGCCAGCAGCTTCGACGGGGGAGGTAGTGAGACCCAGTACTTC	CASSFDGGGSETQYF
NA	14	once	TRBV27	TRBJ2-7	TGTGCCAGCAGTTTGGGTTGGGGCTCCTACGAGCAGTACTTC	CASSLGWGSYEQYF
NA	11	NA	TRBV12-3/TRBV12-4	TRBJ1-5	TGTGCCAGCAGCAACAATCAGCCCCAGCATTTT	CASSNNQPQHF
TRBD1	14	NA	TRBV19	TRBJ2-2	TGTGCCAGTAGACGCGACAGGGGAAACGGGGAGCTGTTTTTT	CASRRDRGNGELFF
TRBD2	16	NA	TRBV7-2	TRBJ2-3	TGTGCCAGCAGCTCGATGACTAGCGGGGGCCCATATACGCAGTATTTT	CASSSMTSGGPYTQYF
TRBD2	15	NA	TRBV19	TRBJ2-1	TGTGCCAGTCGCCTAGCGGGGAACTCCTACAATGAGCAGTTCTTC	CASRLAGNSYNEQFF
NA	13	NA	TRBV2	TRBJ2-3	TGTGCCAGCAGTGAATTGGGTAGGAATACGCAGTATTTT	CASSELGRNTQYF
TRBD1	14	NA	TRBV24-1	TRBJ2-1	TGTGCCGTACAGGGGGCTGATTACTACAATGAGCAGTTCTTC	CAVQGADYYNEQFF
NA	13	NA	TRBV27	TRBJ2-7	TGTGCCAGCAGTCGTCAACGCTCCTACGAGCAGTACTTC	CASSRQRSYEQYF
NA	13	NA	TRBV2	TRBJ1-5	TGTGCCAGCTCTAGGGATAGCAATCAGCCCCAGCATTTT	CASSRDSNQPQHF
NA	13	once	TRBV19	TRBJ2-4	TGTGCCAGTAGTGCATGGCCGGGGGACATTCAGTACTTC	CASSAWPGDIQYF